The 23 T cell receptor beta chains listed next were all sequenced from one sample in a study of CD8 T cells in ankylosing spondylitis. Points from the study as a whole: Made up of under 10 highly homologous variants, a TCR beta motif appeared characteristic of ankylosing spondylitis blood.

TCRdb re-analysed the 5' RACE reads in MiXCR, keeping a single row per CDR3 protein. The sample shows around 490,000 distinct CDR3 sequences, less than 6% of them seen only once. These receptors have no identified antigens. Source material: blood, either unsorted or a sorted T cell fraction (not recorded which). The source is a male donor with ankylosing spondylitis.

In DNA form, the CDR3 reads TGTGCCAGCAGTGACGGACAGGGAGATTCACCCCTCCACTTT. Amino acids: CASSDGQGDSPLHF. The chain recombines TRBV2 with TRBJ1-6, with 8 bases aligning to TRBD1. After removal of 3 bases from V and 8 bases from J, the junction contained 3 bases not matched to a gene. Looked up from germline, CDR1 is SNHLY and CDR2 is FYNNEI. The CDR3 runs to 14 residues.

V and J are TRBV2 and TRBJ1-2; D ambiguous. The CDR3 runs to 13 residues. Germline V gene sequence: CDR1 SNHLY, CDR2 FYNNEI. Trimming cost V 10 bases and J 5 bases, with 17 bases left between them. In DNA form, the CDR3 reads TGTGCCACCTCCTTGGACGTGCGGTATGGCTACACCTTC. The encoded protein is CATSLDVRYGYTF.

The V call is TRBV11-2, the J call TRBJ2-3; D possibly matches TRBD1 or TRBD2 (6 bases each). Between the trimmed V and J ends, which lost 5 bases and 4 bases, there was a span of 13 bases. Germline CDR1 and CDR2: SGHAT and FQNNGV. The CDR3 has 14 amino acids. The CDR3 DNA reads TGTGCCAGCAGCGGGGGGCAGGGAGCAGATACGCAGTATTTT. As protein: CASSGGQGADTQYF.

This clonotype showed up many times. The chain combines TRBV7-2 with TRBJ1-4; 8 positions agree with TRBD1. The length of the CDR3 is 15 residues. CDR1 is SGHTA and CDR2 is FQGNSA in the germline V gene. The ends lost 4 bases at V and 6 bases at J; junction bases unmatched: 7. CDR3: CASSSQGALDEKLFF. DNA of the CDR3: TGTGCCAGCAGCTCGCAGGGGGCCTTGGATGAAAAACTGTTTTTT.

This clonotype came up many times. The chain joins TRBV20-1 to TRBJ2-7; 7 nucleotides align to TRBD2. Germline CDR1 reads DFQATT; CDR2 reads SNEGSKA (reference sequence). V lost 0 bases, J lost 7 bases, and 12 bases stayed unmatched. The CDR3 loop spans 15 amino acids. In DNA, the CDR3 is TGCAGTGCTAGAGACCCCTGGGCGGGAGTGACTGAGCAGTACTTC. Protein product: CSARDPWAGVTEQYF.

This clonotype was counted at least ten times. The chain links TRBV12-3 or TRBV12-4 to TRBJ2-3; D is unclear. The germline V and J ends were trimmed by 8 bases and 6 bases, with 21 bases remaining between them. This CDR3 is 15 amino acids long. CDR3 residues: CASRPSRRRSDTQYF. For the CDR3, the DNA is TGTGCCAGCCGGCCCAGCCGGAGACGTTCGGATACGCAGTATTTT.

This clonotype was picked up many times. The gene calls are TRBV5-6 and TRBJ2-1; D might be TRBD1 (5 bases). This CDR3 spans 12 amino acids. Germline CDR1 SGHDT, CDR2 YYEEEE. Trimming took off 2 bases at V and 8 bases at J, with 8 bases between the two ends. CDR3 protein: CASSFRAYEQFF. Here the CDR3 DNA reads TGTGCCAGCAGCTTCAGGGCGTATGAGCAGTTCTTC.

Only a few counts were recorded for this clonotype. The V call is TRBV28, the J call TRBJ2-7; TRBD1 aligns across 7 bases. With 5 bases clipped from V and 3 bases from J, the junction kept 7 bases outside the gene matches. The CDR3 is 14 amino acids. Germline-derived CDR1 and CDR2 are MDHEN and SYDVKM. The CDR3 loop is CASSPTGVGYEQYF. DNA of the CDR3: TGTGCCAGCAGTCCTACAGGGGTCGGCTACGAGCAGTACTTC.

This chain links TRBV28 with TRBJ1-5; D is uncertain. The V end lost 1 base, the J end lost 5 bases, and 15 bases lay between the germline ends. Looked up from germline, CDR1 is MDHEN and CDR2 is SYDVKM. CDR3 size: 16 residues. CDR3 sequence (DNA): TGTGCCAGCAGTTTATCAACCTCCAGATTAGATCAGCCCCAGCATTTT. Translation gives CASSLSTSRLDQPQHF.

This clonotype has ten or more counts. The chain carries TRBV6-5 and TRBJ2-3; D remains unclear. The CDR3 covers 16 residues. The V end lost 4 bases, the J end lost 0 bases, and 14 bases lay between the germline ends. From germline, CDR1 is MNHEY and CDR2 SVGAGI. The CDR3 DNA reads as TGTGCCAGCAGTTCCTCCAACTTGGCTAGCACAGATACGCAGTATTTT. Encoded protein: CASSSSNLASTDTQYF.

This clonotype showed up many times. The V gene is TRBV6-1, the J gene TRBJ1-4; D might be TRBD1 (6 bases). V was clipped by 6 bases and J by 7 bases, with 15 bases between them. The CDR3 contains 14 residues. In germline, CDR1 is MNHNS, CDR2 SASEGT. In nucleotides, the CDR3 is TGTGCCAGCAGAGAGGGGGGGCATATTGAAAAACTGTTTTTT. It translates to CASREGGHIEKLFF.

Ten or more counts support this clonotype. The chain recombines TRBV5-1 with TRBJ2-5; tentatively, D is TRBD2 (6 bases). CDR3 size: 15 residues. CDR1 is SGHRS and CDR2 is YFSETQ in the germline V gene. V lost 3 bases and J 1 base, leaving 13 bases between the germline ends. The CDR3 bases are TGCGCCAGCAGCTCCCTAGCGAGGTCCCAAGAGACCCAGTACTTC. Translation: CASSSLARSQETQYF. Combining the CDR3 with reference TRBV5-1 and TRBJ2-5 gives the whole variable domain KAGVTQTPRYLIKTRGQQVTLSCSPISGHRSVSWYQQTPGQGLQFLFEYFSETQRNKGNFPGRFSGRQFSNSRSEMNVSTLELGDSALYLCASSSLARSQETQYFGPGTRLLVL.

This clonotype was found many times. CDR3 sequence (DNA): TGTGCCAGCAGCTCAACAGGTACAAGCACTGAAGCTTTCTTT. Its protein product is CASSSTGTSTEAFF. The chain carries TRBV7-2 and TRBJ1-1, with a tentative D call TRBD1 (5 bases). Germline values: CDR1 SGHTA, CDR2 FQGNSA. There are 14 residues in the CDR3. V was cut by 4 bases and J by 4 bases, with 13 bases left in between.

This clonotype was detected ten times or more. J is TRBJ2-3 and V is TRBV6-5, with TRBD2 matching over 14 bases. Germline V gives CDR1 MNHEY, CDR2 SVGAGI. J lost 5 bases, V lost 4 bases, and 5 bases had no gene match. The CDR3 extends over 16 amino acids. CDR3 sequence reads: CASSLGLAGVGDTQYF. CDR3 bases: TGTGCCAGCAGTTTGGGACTAGCGGGAGTCGGAGATACGCAGTATTTT.

This clonotype occurred many times. The chain carries TRBV9 and TRBJ2-7; 7 nucleotides match TRBD2. CDR3 length: 16 residues. V shed 0 bases and J 2 bases; nucleotides not matched to a gene: 8. Germline lookup yields CDR1 SGDLS and CDR2 YYNGEE. In DNA, the CDR3 is TGTGCCAGCAGCGTAGACGTTCGGGAGGACCCCTACGAGCAGTACTTC. Translation gives CASSVDVREDPYEQYF.

The J gene is TRBJ1-1, the V gene TRBV7-9, with unresolved D. The germline CDR1 and CDR2 sequences are SEHNR and FQNEAQ (reference sequence). This CDR3 region has 13 residues. Trimming left V 3 bases short and J 7 bases short, with 12 bases between. Written as DNA, the CDR3 is TGTGCCAGCAGCTTGATGGTGGGTGGTGAAGCTTTCTTT. This sequence encodes CASSLMVGGEAFF.

The J gene is TRBJ2-7, the V gene TRBV7-6; perhaps D is TRBD1 or TRBD2 (5 bases each). Germline lookup yields CDR1 SGHVS and CDR2 FNYEAQ. Trimming took off 5 bases at V and 7 bases at J, with 18 bases between the two ends. There are 14 residues in the CDR3. CDR3 coding DNA: TGTGCCAGCAGCCCTAGGGCAGGTTGGGGGGAGCAGTACTTC. Amino acids: CASSPRAGWGEQYF.

This clonotype was picked up many times. Written as DNA, the CDR3 is TGTGCCACCAGTTGGTCAGGGGCTGGAGGCTACACCTTC. Translating it yields CATSWSGAGGYTF. The J gene is TRBJ1-2, the V gene TRBV24-1; possibly TRBD1 for D (6 bases). CDR1 and CDR2 (germline): KGHDR, SFDVKD. V was trimmed by 6 bases and J by 8 bases, leaving 15 bases between them. The CDR3 extends over 13 amino acids.

This clonotype was detected ten times or more. The V gene is TRBV12-3 or TRBV12-4, the J gene TRBJ2-1; 9 nucleotides agree with TRBD1. Unmatched junction bases numbered 12, after V lost 6 bases and J lost 0 bases. The CDR3 spans 18 residues. The CDR3 nucleotides read TGTGCCAGCAGCTACGGACAGGGGTCACCCCGCTCCTACAATGAGCAGTTCTTC. This translates into CASSYGQGSPRSYNEQFF.

This clonotype came up a few times. The genes are TRBV18 and TRBJ2-1, with D tentatively TRBD1 (5 bases). The ends were cut back, 3 bases at V and 6 bases at J, with 21 bases in the middle. The germline gives CDR1 KGHSH, CDR2 LQKENI. The CDR3 loop spans 17 amino acids. The CDR3 here is CASSPPNQGSGANEQFF. As DNA, the CDR3 is TGTGCCAGCTCACCGCCGAACCAGGGATCGGGTGCCAATGAGCAGTTCTTC.

This clonotype was seen repeatedly, ten times or more. CDR3 in DNA: TGTGCCAGCAGTTACACCGGGACGACAAATGAAAAACTGTTTTTT. Amino acid sequence: CASSYTGTTNEKLFF. The rearrangement links TRBV6-5 to TRBJ1-4; TRBD1 might be the D (5 bases). Germline-derived CDR1 and CDR2 are MNHEY and SVGAGI. The CDR3 extends over 15 amino acids. With 2 bases removed from V and 5 bases from J, the gap between germline ends came to 12 bases.

This clonotype was seen repeatedly, ten times or more. The chain carries TRBV20-1 and TRBJ1-1; no reliable D call. CDR3 size: 12 residues. CDR1 DFQATT and CDR2 SNEGSKA come from the germline V gene (reference sequence). Deletions cut 3 bases from V and 4 bases from J, with 9 bases between. This chain's CDR3 is CSASWRPTEAFF. In nucleotides, the CDR3 is TGCAGTGCTAGTTGGAGGCCCACTGAAGCTTTCTTT.

At least ten counts were recorded for this clonotype. The V call is TRBV5-1, the J call TRBJ2-7; 9 positions match TRBD1. There are 16 residues in the CDR3. CDR1 and CDR2 (germline): SGHRS, YFSETQ. V was pared by 4 bases and J by 6 bases, with 14 bases of the junction left unmatched. The CDR3 DNA reads as TGCGCCAGCAGCAATATACCGGGACAGGGTTATGGCGAGCAGTACTTC. It encodes CASSNIPGQGYGEQYF.